A single sample gave rise to the 10 T cell receptor beta chains below, sequenced in a study of blood T cell repertoires in COVID-19. Sequencing used immunoSEQ multiplex PCR; TCRdb keeps in-frame clones, though not all of them. The profile shows 50,000 to 55,000 clones, 86% of them singletons. Sequencing was done on a sample of peripheral blood. The receptor source for this set is a man at least 80 years old with acute or convalescent COVID-19.

Only a few counts were recorded for this clone. The chain has TRBV7-9 and TRBJ1-2, with 8 positions matching TRBD1. This CDR3 has 16 residues. Unmatched junction bases numbered 4, after V lost 1 base and J lost 0 bases. The germline V gene has CDR1 SEHNR and CDR2 FQNEAQ (reference sequence). CDR3 region: CASSLGGQEPNYGYTF. CDR3 nucleotide sequence: TGTGCCAGCAGCTTAGGGGGACAGGAGCCTAACTATGGCTACACCTTC.

The chain employs TRBV18 and TRBJ1-4; D is perhaps TRBD1 (5 bases). The CDR3 sequence is 16 residues long. The germline V gene has CDR1 KGHSH and CDR2 LQKENI. Trimming left V 2 bases short and J 5 bases short, with 15 bases between. For the CDR3, the DNA is TGTGCCAGCTCACCAGTGGGAACAGGTTCAAATGAAAAACTGTTTTTT. Its protein product is CASSPVGTGSNEKLFF.

The chain joins TRBV6-5 to TRBJ1-1, with TRBD1 matching over 12 bases. V lost 5 bases, J lost 8 bases, and 9 bases stayed unmatched. The CDR3 consists of 15 residues. CDR1 and CDR2 (germline): MNHEY, SVGAGI. CDR3 DNA: TGTGCCAGCAGTCTATCCGGGACAGGGGGCTTGGAAGCTTTCTTT. Translated: CASSLSGTGGLEAFF.

J is TRBJ2-1 and V is TRBV13, with TRBD2 matching over 7 bases. Looked up from germline, CDR1 is PRHDT and CDR2 is FYEKMQ (reference sequence). The J segment lost 0 bases and the V segment lost 6 bases, leaving 8 bases of the junction unmatched. This CDR3 spans 16 amino acids. In nucleotides, the CDR3 is TGTGCCAGCAGAGCCTATCTAGCGGACTCCTACAATGAGCAGTTCTTC. It translates to CASRAYLADSYNEQFF.

V and J are TRBV5-1 and TRBJ2-3; tentatively, D is TRBD1 (6 bases). Deletions cut 3 bases from V and 1 base from J, with 15 bases between. CDR1 is SGHRS, CDR2 YFSETQ, per germline. The CDR3 consists of 16 residues. The CDR3 DNA reads TGCGCCAGCAGCTCCGGAAACTGGGGGCGCACAGATACGCAGTATTTT. Translating gives CASSSGNWGRTDTQYF.

This chain uses TRBV19 with TRBJ2-2, with no clear D. The germline V gene has CDR1 LNHDA and CDR2 SQIVND (reference sequence). Trimming stripped 10 bases from V and 6 bases from J, with 9 bases between. The CDR3 spans 11 residues. The CDR3 DNA follows: TGTGCCACTTCCAGTGCCGGGGAGCTGTTTTTT. It codes for CATSSAGELFF.

The chain recombines TRBV12-5 with TRBJ2-5; 8 nucleotides align to TRBD1. Germline loops: CDR1 LGHNT, CDR2 FRNRAP. Trimming removed 3 bases from V and 5 bases from J; junction bases left unmatched: 5. This CDR3 region has 14 residues. The CDR3 DNA follows: TGTGCTAGTGGTTTCGGACAGGGCCGGGAGACCCAGTACTTC. It translates to CASGFGQGRETQYF.

The rearrangement uses TRBV25-1 and TRBJ2-1, with TRBD2 matching 7 bases. This CDR3 is built from 15 residues. Germline V gives CDR1 MGHDK, CDR2 SYGVNS. Germline trimming cut 5 bases from V and 7 bases from J; bases unmatched to any gene: 11. CDR3 sequence (DNA): TGTGCCAGCAGTACCCACCAGCGGGGTGGGAATGAGCAGTTCTTC. Protein: CASSTHQRGGNEQFF.

V gene TRBV29-1 combines with J gene TRBJ2-5; 7 bases are a match to TRBD1. The CDR3 consists of 14 residues. V lost 5 bases to trimming and J lost 2 bases; unmatched junction nucleotides: 8. CDR1 and CDR2 (germline): SQVTM, ANQGSEA. CDR3 DNA sequence: TGCAGCGTTCTGACAGGGATCGGACAAGAGACCCAGTACTTC. Its protein is CSVLTGIGQETQYF.

J is TRBJ1-5 and V is TRBV19; D may be TRBD1 (5 bases). Germline values: CDR1 LNHDA, CDR2 SQIVND (reference sequence). The V gene lost 5 bases and the J gene lost 0 bases, with 17 bases spanning the gap. CDR3 length: 17 residues. The CDR3 protein is CASSGGSVRISNQPQHF. The CDR3 region has the DNA TGTGCCAGTAGTGGGGGGAGTGTCCGAATTAGCAATCAGCCCCAGCATTTT.